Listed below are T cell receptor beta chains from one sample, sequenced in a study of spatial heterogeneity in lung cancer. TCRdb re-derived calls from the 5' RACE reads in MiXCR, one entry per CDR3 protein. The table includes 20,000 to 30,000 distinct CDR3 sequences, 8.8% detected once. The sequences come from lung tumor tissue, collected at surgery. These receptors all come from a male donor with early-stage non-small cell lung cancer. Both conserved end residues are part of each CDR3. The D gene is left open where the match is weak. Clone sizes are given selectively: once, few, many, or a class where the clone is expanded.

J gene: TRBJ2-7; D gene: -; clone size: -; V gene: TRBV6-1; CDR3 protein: CASTDGSPYEQYF; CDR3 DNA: TGTGCCAGCACCGACGGGTCCCCCTACGAGCAGTACTTC
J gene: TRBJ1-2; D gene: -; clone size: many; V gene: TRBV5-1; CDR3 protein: CASSLVQGNYGYTF; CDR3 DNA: TGCGCCAGCAGCTTGGTACAGGGAAACTATGGCTACACCTTC
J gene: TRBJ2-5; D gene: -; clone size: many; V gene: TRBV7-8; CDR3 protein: CASSLGGTQYF; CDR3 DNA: TGTGCCAGCAGCTTAGGTGGGACCCAGTACTTC
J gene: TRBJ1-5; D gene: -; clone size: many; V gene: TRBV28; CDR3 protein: CASSLPGQGVNQPQHF; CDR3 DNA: TGTGCCAGCAGTTTACCTGGTCAGGGAGTCAATCAGCCCCAGCATTTT
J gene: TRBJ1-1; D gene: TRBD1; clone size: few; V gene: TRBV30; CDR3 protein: CAWNLGQVNTEAFF; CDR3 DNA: TGTGCCTGGAACCTGGGACAGGTCAACACTGAAGCTTTCTTT
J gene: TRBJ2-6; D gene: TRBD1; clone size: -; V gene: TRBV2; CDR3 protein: CASRMTGTGANVLTF; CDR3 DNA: TGTGCCAGCAGGATGACAGGGACGGGGGCCAACGTCCTGACTTTC
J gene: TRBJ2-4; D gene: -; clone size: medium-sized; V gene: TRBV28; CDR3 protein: CASVINRPLNIQYF; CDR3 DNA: TGTGCCAGCGTAATAAACCGGCCCTTAAACATTCAGTACTTC
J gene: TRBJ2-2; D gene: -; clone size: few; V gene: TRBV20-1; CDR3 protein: CSARDLSRGGELFF; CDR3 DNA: TGCAGTGCTAGAGATCTCAGTCGGGGCGGGGAGCTGTTTTTT
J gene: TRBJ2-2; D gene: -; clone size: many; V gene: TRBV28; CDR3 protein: CASSPTLAVDTNTGELFF; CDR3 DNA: TGTGCCAGCAGTCCCACCCTCGCTGTGGATACGAACACCGGGGAGCTGTTTTTT
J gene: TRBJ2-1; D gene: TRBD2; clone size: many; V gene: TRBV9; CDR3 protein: CASSELAGFYNEQFF; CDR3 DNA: TGTGCCAGCAGCGAGCTAGCGGGGTTTTACAATGAGCAGTTCTTC
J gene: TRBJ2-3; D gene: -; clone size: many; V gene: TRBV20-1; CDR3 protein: CSAPGNTDTQYF; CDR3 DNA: TGCAGTGCTCCCGGGAACACAGATACGCAGTATTTT
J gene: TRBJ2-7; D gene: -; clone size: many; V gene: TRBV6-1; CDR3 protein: CASSEGWDEISEQYF; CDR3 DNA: TGTGCCAGCAGTGAAGGATGGGACGAAATTTCCGAGCAGTACTTC
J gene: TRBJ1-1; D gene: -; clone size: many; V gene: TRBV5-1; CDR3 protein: CASSLEQGRAFF; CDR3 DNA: TGCGCCAGCAGCTTGGAACAGGGTCGGGCTTTCTTT
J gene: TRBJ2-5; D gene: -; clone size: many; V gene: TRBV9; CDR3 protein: CASSVGEGRETQYF; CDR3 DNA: TGTGCCAGCAGCGTAGGGGAAGGGAGGGAGACCCAGTACTTC
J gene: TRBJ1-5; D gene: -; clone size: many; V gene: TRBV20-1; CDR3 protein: CSARARGASNQPQHF; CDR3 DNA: TGCAGTGCTAGGGCGAGGGGTGCGAGCAATCAGCCCCAGCATTTT
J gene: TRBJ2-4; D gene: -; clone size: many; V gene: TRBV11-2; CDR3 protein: CASSLDGWVQYF; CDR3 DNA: TGTGCCAGCAGCTTAGATGGGTGGGTTCAGTACTTC
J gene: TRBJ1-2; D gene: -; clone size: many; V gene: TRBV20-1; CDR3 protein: CSARGGTYYGYTF; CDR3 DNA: TGCAGTGCTAGAGGGGGGACCTACTATGGCTACACCTTC
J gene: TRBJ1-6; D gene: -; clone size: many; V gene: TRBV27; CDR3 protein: CASSPFGSPLHF; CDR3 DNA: TGTGCCAGCAGCCCATTCGGTTCACCCCTCCACTTT
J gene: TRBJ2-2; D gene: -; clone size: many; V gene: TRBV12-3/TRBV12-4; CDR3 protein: CASSLRTGLFNTGELFF; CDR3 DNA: TGTGCCAGCAGTTTAAGAACAGGGCTGTTTAACACCGGGGAGCTGTTTTTT
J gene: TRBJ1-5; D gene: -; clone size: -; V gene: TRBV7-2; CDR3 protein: CASSPQAGKDTQHF; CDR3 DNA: TGTGCCAGCAGCCCCCAGGCTGGGAAAGATACGCAGCATTTT
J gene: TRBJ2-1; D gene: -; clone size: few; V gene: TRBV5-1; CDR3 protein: CASSSGVSSYNEQFF; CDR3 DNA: TGCGCCAGCAGCTCAGGGGTGAGCTCCTACAATGAGCAGTTCTTC
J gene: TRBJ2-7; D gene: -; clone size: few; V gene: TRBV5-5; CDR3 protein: CASSFIQDHYEQYF; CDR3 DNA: TGTGCCAGCAGCTTTATTCAGGACCACTACGAGCAGTACTTC
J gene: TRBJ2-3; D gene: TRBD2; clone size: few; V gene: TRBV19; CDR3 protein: CASLPRASGTDTQYF; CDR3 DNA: TGTGCCAGCCTACCCCGCGCTAGCGGGACAGATACGCAGTATTTT
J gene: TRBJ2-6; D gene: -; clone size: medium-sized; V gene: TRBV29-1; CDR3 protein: CSVDAGAGANVLTF; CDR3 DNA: TGCAGCGTTGACGCAGGGGCTGGGGCCAACGTCCTGACTTTC
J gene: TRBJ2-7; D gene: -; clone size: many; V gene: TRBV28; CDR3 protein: CASSLWGGSNLNSYEQYF; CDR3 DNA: TGTGCCAGCAGTTTATGGGGAGGATCGAATCTGAACTCCTACGAGCAGTACTTC
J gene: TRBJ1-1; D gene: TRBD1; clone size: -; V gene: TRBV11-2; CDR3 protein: CASSLTGQTEAFF; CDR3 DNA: TGTGCCAGCAGCTTGACAGGGCAAACTGAAGCTTTCTTT
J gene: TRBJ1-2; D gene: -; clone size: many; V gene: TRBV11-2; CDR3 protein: CASSPGYDYGYTF; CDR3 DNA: TGTGCCAGCAGCCCTGGGTATGACTATGGCTACACCTTC